Here is one T cell receptor (beta chain) with its context. This specimen comes from a study of T cells after yellow fever vaccination. UMIs and a universal primer site were added when TCR cDNA was made by 5'RACE template switching. Each CDR3 protein is one row after TCRdb ran MiXCR on the 5' RACE reads. The table lists about 320,000 distinct CDR3 sequences, around 4.5% of them singletons. The CDR3 contains 14 residues. Deletions cut 5 bases from V and 10 bases from J, with 15 bases between. The V and J genes are TRBV12-3 or TRBV12-4 and TRBJ1-6; a possible D gene is TRBD1 (6 bases). This receptor was obtained from a man aged 18 to 29 who received the YFV17D yellow fever vaccine. The sample here was PBMCs, taken 15 days after the yellow fever booster vaccination. The DNA for the CDR3 is TGTGCCAGCAGTGTCCGACAGGCTCGATCACCCCTCCACTTT. Protein product: CASSVRQARSPLHF.